The sequence of this TCR beta chain was determined in a study of cytomegalovirus exposure and HLA in healthy donors. PCR involved 60 Vbeta and 13 Jbeta primers. The assay was immunoSEQ multiplex PCR, and TCRdb's table has in-frame clones only and misses some. Seen here are around 130,000 clones, about 8.6% observed once, and the top ten hold 5.5% to 7.5%. The CDR3 runs to 19 residues. After removal of 0 bases from V and 2 bases from J, the junction contained 11 bases not matched to a gene. The germline gives CDR1 SGHDN, CDR2 FVKESK. This TCR derives from a woman aged 35 to 49 in good health and CMV-seropositive. V and J are TRBV14 and TRBJ2-2, with 8 nucleotides matching TRBD1. The sequenced material came from PBMCs. Here the CDR3 reads CASSQDVPGGFLNTGELFF. CDR3 sequence (DNA): TGTGCCAGCAGCCAAGATGTTCCAGGGGGCTTTCTTAACACCGGGGAGCTGTTTTTT.